This TCR beta chain was recovered during a study of response to subunit inactivated influenza vaccine. On this clonotype itself: The antigen is undetermined.

Study outcomes and limitations: Authors suggested few new T cells are recruited by each seasonal influenza vaccination.

TCRdb re-called the RT-PCR reads through MiXCR, storing one row per CDR3 protein. The table has under 950,000 distinct CDR3 sequences, about 20% seen once. The material was PBMCs from blood, obtained more than 4 days after vaccination. The origin of this receptor is a man aged 45 to 65 who received an inactivated influenza vaccine.

CDR3 sequence (DNA): TGCGCCAGCAGCCTCAGAGGTGGACACCGGAACACTGAAGCTTTCTTT. Residues: CASSLRGGHRNTEAFF. The chain combines TRBV4-3 with TRBJ1-1; tentatively, D is TRBD1 (5 bases). The CDR3 runs 16 residues. Trimming cost V 4 bases and J 1 base, with 16 bases left between them. Germline V gives CDR1 LGHNA, CDR2 YSLEER.